These T cell receptor beta chains were read from a single sample in a study of identical twins. TCRdb passed the 5' RACE reads through MiXCR, listing each CDR3 protein once. Here the sample spans 690,000 or so distinct CDR3 sequences, 6.1% being singletons. Sequencing input: naive T cells sorted from blood. The receptors were sampled from a man younger than 35 in good health. The CDR3 runs from the conserved cysteine through the conserved F or W. The order of the fields is V gene, J gene, CDR3 protein.

TRBV12-3/TRBV12-4	TRBJ2-1	CASSFRGRHNEQFF
TRBV10-3	TRBJ2-1	CAIGEREGPNEQFF
TRBV7-9	TRBJ2-7	CASSWFAYEQYF
TRBV5-1	TRBJ2-3	CASSLTIRDSRLLPDTQYF
TRBV12-5	TRBJ2-1	CASGLGRTGRNEQFF
TRBV7-9	TRBJ1-5	CASSLTTTGNQPQHF
TRBV6-1	TRBJ1-4	CASSPGSRNEKLFF
TRBV11-2	TRBJ1-1	CASSYNDRRGLGNTEAFF
TRBV12-3/TRBV12-4	TRBJ1-6	CASILSGGSNSPLHF
TRBV12-5	TRBJ2-3	CASGLVKDTQYF
TRBV7-2	TRBJ2-1	CASSLANLSGEQFF
TRBV5-5	TRBJ1-1	CASSLESRPTEAFF
TRBV7-9	TRBJ2-7	CASLEPGQRTYEQYF
TRBV6-1	TRBJ2-7	CASSPRPTTIYEQYF
TRBV25-1	TRBJ2-1	CASSVAGPYNEQFF
TRBV4-1	TRBJ2-7	CASSRIAGDLYEQYF
TRBV4-2	TRBJ2-3	CASSPRAPSGTSDTQYF
TRBV29-1	TRBJ1-1	CSVVLTGGGTEAFF
TRBV30	TRBJ2-7	CAWSVLDQTYEQYF
TRBV20-1	TRBJ1-5	CSASRPGVGNQPQHF
TRBV7-2	TRBJ2-1	CASSLFRGRSYNEQFF
TRBV5-4	TRBJ2-3	CASSSSGPDTQYF
TRBV20-1	TRBJ1-5	CSARAGAGTGAEWGNQPQHF
TRBV18	TRBJ1-4	CASSPRAGVVEKLFF
TRBV10-3	TRBJ2-5	CAIRNDRDQETQYF
TRBV5-1	TRBJ1-1	CASSLVGVNTEAFF
TRBV6-6	TRBJ1-2	CASSYMGDGYTF
TRBV12-3/TRBV12-4	TRBJ2-1	CASSFNPYGGGQHNEQFF
TRBV11-3	TRBJ2-1	CASSVLGLAADEQFF
TRBV12-3/TRBV12-4	TRBJ2-6	CASSPRPLLAGGTGANVLTF
TRBV7-8	TRBJ2-3	CASSLGRVRVMKTTDTQYF
TRBV7-9	TRBJ2-5	CASSTVAGEETQYF
TRBV12-5	TRBJ1-5	CASGLVQSGQEALRQHF
TRBV6-1	TRBJ2-1	CASAYNEQFF
TRBV6-2/TRBV6-3	TRBJ2-1	CASSQTREQFF
TRBV2	TRBJ2-2	CASSGARPNTGELFF
TRBV29-1	TRBJ1-1	CSVDGHRMNTEAFF
TRBV9	TRBJ2-2	CASGNTGELFF
TRBV4-3	TRBJ2-7	CASSQQISSYEQYF
TRBV5-1	TRBJ2-2	CASSLSKVAGELFF